This record looks at one T cell receptor (beta chain) sequence and its context. The data were obtained in a study of T cell changes during pregnancy in multiple sclerosis. CDR1 and CDR2 (germline): SGHVS, FQNEAQ. This CDR3 region has 12 residues. The V end was cut by 0 bases, the J end by 8 bases, with 7 bases between. Method: immunoSEQ multiplex PCR; TCRdb's copy keeps in-frame clones and lacks some. The table lists tens of thousands of clones, 91% of them singletons. The chain joins TRBV7-8 to TRBJ1-2; D is uncertain. The sequence was obtained from a female donor in good health, enrolled as a control in a pregnancy study. Specimen: peripheral blood, collected in the third trimester of pregnancy. CDR3 nucleotide sequence: TGTGCCAGCAGCTTAGCTCCAGGCGGCTACACCTTC. Translation: CASSLAPGGYTF.